The rows below give T cell receptor beta chains drawn from one sample of a study of T cell changes during pregnancy in multiple sclerosis. Sequencing used immunoSEQ multiplex PCR; TCRdb keeps in-frame clones, though not all of them. This table holds approximately 63,000 clones, roughly 92% found once. The sample in question was peripheral blood, obtained in the third trimester of pregnancy. All receptors come from a female donor in good health, enrolled as a control in a pregnancy study. The CDR3 runs from the conserved cysteine through the conserved F or W. The D gene is left open where the match is weak.

CDR3 protein: CASSGGGMNTEAFF; V gene: TRBV19; D gene: NA
CDR3 protein: CARSCSRKSLDEQFF; V gene: TRBV5-3; D gene: NA
CDR3 protein: CASSLIPATGDEQFF; V gene: TRBV5-1; D gene: TRBD1
CDR3 protein: CARSLAHGNTSGGYTF; V gene: TRBV5-3; D gene: NA
CDR3 protein: CASAGGAVLNGYTF; V gene: TRBV6-5; D gene: NA
CDR3 protein: CASRGDRGQHTEAFF; V gene: TRBV19; D gene: TRBD1
CDR3 protein: CASSSEAGRGEVTQYF; V gene: TRBV7-2; D gene: TRBD2
CDR3 protein: CASSLAGQVSTGELFF; V gene: TRBV5-1; D gene: NA
CDR3 protein: CASSLVSGGRDAFF; V gene: TRBV5-4; D gene: TRBD1
CDR3 protein: CASSQDPIAGWPGRTQYF; V gene: TRBV4-2; D gene: TRBD2
CDR3 protein: CASSLQGRQTQYF; V gene: TRBV7-2; D gene: NA
CDR3 protein: CASSWTDSHTDTQYF; V gene: TRBV7-6; D gene: NA
CDR3 protein: CASSQDYRPEGANVLTF; V gene: TRBV4-3; D gene: NA
CDR3 protein: CASSLTAGGRQPQHF; V gene: TRBV7-3; D gene: TRBD1
CDR3 protein: CASSLGSGSSSYEQYF; V gene: TRBV7-2; D gene: NA
CDR3 protein: CASSLKQPGTGQFF; V gene: TRBV27; D gene: TRBD1
CDR3 protein: CRPGNYGYTF; V gene: TRBV20-1; D gene: NA
CDR3 protein: CASSLEGPGGNQPQHF; V gene: TRBV5-1; D gene: NA
CDR3 protein: CASSFEPSRNNEQFF; V gene: TRBV7-2; D gene: NA
CDR3 protein: CASSQADRVWKLFF; V gene: TRBV4-2; D gene: TRBD1
CDR3 protein: CASSLGTAPVDTQYF; V gene: TRBV5-4; D gene: NA
CDR3 protein: CASSVEREMPYGYTF; V gene: TRBV6-4; D gene: NA
CDR3 protein: CASSQDQGRNYGYTF; V gene: TRBV4-2; D gene: NA
CDR3 protein: CASSETGGNSPLHF; V gene: TRBV5-6; D gene: TRBD1
CDR3 protein: CASSLREADTQYF; V gene: TRBV7-3; D gene: NA
CDR3 protein: CASSQDNWVSLAGRRLDEQFF; V gene: TRBV4-3; D gene: TRBD2
CDR3 protein: CASSYRTGAGELFF; V gene: TRBV6-6; D gene: TRBD1
CDR3 protein: CASSEEGQNYGYTF; V gene: TRBV2; D gene: TRBD1
CDR3 protein: CASSVAGGNTGELFF; V gene: TRBV7-3; D gene: TRBD2
CDR3 protein: CASSLLGGFEAFF; V gene: TRBV5-1; D gene: NA
CDR3 protein: CASSFQTGELFF; V gene: TRBV5-1; D gene: NA
CDR3 protein: CASSKRILAGGTKNIQYF; V gene: TRBV7-8; D gene: TRBD2
CDR3 protein: CATSRDGGTGANVLTF; V gene: TRBV15; D gene: NA
CDR3 protein: CASSLLVPRQGDYGYTF; V gene: TRBV27; D gene: TRBD1
CDR3 protein: CASSVVPGSNTGELFF; V gene: TRBV9; D gene: NA
CDR3 protein: CASSVEDRGEGVGQFF; V gene: TRBV9; D gene: TRBD1
CDR3 protein: CASSKGTGPNYGYTF; V gene: TRBV2; D gene: TRBD1
CDR3 protein: CASSGKLAGTGELFF; V gene: TRBV6-1; D gene: TRBD2
CDR3 protein: CASSIQRGGRANYGYTF; V gene: TRBV19; D gene: TRBD1
CDR3 protein: CASSPTPSGGDTGELFF; V gene: TRBV18; D gene: TRBD2
CDR3 protein: CATSPRQGTEAFF; V gene: TRBV15; D gene: TRBD1
CDR3 protein: CASSISPDGNSNQPQHF; V gene: TRBV19; D gene: NA
CDR3 protein: CASGETGEYYEQYF; V gene: TRBV5-1; D gene: TRBD1
CDR3 protein: CASRPGSTDTQYF; V gene: TRBV28; D gene: NA
CDR3 protein: CASSLSPTPRQETQYF; V gene: TRBV27; D gene: NA